The 14 T cell receptor beta chains reported below all come from one sample, sequenced in a study of Graves' ophthalmopathy and Graves' hyperthyroidism. RNA transcripts were the source from which TCR beta CDR3 regions were amplified. Investigators did first-round RT-PCR with HTBI primers, then second-round multiplex PCR. TCRdb reprocessed the multiplex PCR reads with MiXCR, giving one entry per CDR3 protein. Among about 390,000 distinct CDR3 sequences listed, 15% were seen once. Sequencing was carried out using peripheral blood. These receptors originate from a woman younger than 35 with stable Graves' hyperthyroidism.

Points on this clonotype: The final CDR3 position lacks the conserved phenylalanine or tryptophan, pointing to a likely read error. The chain combines TRBV6-2 or TRBV6-3 with TRBJ1-1; D call uncertain. Germline-derived CDR1 and CDR2 are MNHEY and SVGEGT. The CDR3 consists of 11 residues. The CDR3 sequence: CSSNRNTEAFV. In DNA, the CDR3 is TGTTCCAGCAACAGGAACACTGAAGCTTTCGTT.

This clonotype was seen at least ten times. The chain links TRBV5-1 to TRBJ2-5, with D possibly matching TRBD2 (5 bases). The CDR3 is 17 residues long. V was clipped by 4 bases and J by 2 bases, with 21 bases between them. In germline, CDR1 is SGHRS, CDR2 YFSETQ. CDR3 sequence: CASSTRTLGGLQETQYF. In nucleotides, the CDR3 is TGCGCCAGCAGCACCCGGACCCTCGGAGGATTGCAAGAGACCCAGTACTTC. Combining the CDR3 with reference TRBV5-1 and TRBJ2-5 gives the whole variable domain KAGVTQTPRYLIKTRGQQVTLSCSPISGHRSVSWYQQTPGQGLQFLFEYFSETQRNKGNFPGRFSGRQFSNSRSEMNVSTLELGDSALYLCASSTRTLGGLQETQYFGPGTRLLVL.

This clonotype was recorded at least ten times. V gene TRBV12-3 or TRBV12-4 combines with J gene TRBJ1-6; 8 positions agree with TRBD1. V was pared by 2 bases and J by 10 bases, with 4 bases of the junction left unmatched. The CDR3 loop spans 14 amino acids. Written as DNA, the CDR3 is TGTGCCAGCAGTTTAAGGGACAGGAACTCACCCCTCCACTTT. As protein: CASSLRDRNSPLHF.

The table lists this clonotype with many counts. V gene TRBV12-3 or TRBV12-4 combines with J gene TRBJ1-1; D possibly corresponds to TRBD1 (5 bases). CDR3 length equals 13 residues. The V and J ends lost 10 bases and 0 bases respectively, with 12 bases between them. Here the CDR3 DNA reads TGTGCCACATCGGGACCGATGAACACTGAAGCTTTCTTT. Its translation is CATSGPMNTEAFF.

This clonotype was recorded many times. This chain joins TRBV7-2 and TRBJ1-3; D not resolved. V gave up 1 base and J gave up 0 bases, with 7 bases separating them. Germline CDR1 reads SGHTA; CDR2 reads FQGNSA. CDR3 length equals 15 residues. The CDR3 sequence is CASSLGLNSGNTIYF. The CDR3 bases are TGTGCCAGCAGCTTAGGCCTCAACTCTGGAAACACCATATATTTT.

This clonotype was seen at least ten times. The CDR3 spells CASGQGGNYGYTF. CDR3 bases: TGTGCCAGCGGACAGGGGGGAAACTATGGCTACACCTTC. The V call is TRBV12-3 or TRBV12-4, the J call TRBJ1-2; 10 nucleotides line up with TRBD1. The CDR3 has 13 amino acids. The J segment lost 2 bases and the V segment lost 8 bases, leaving 2 bases of the junction unmatched.

This clonotype occurred many times. This chain links TRBV6-2 or TRBV6-3 with TRBJ1-1; 8 positions agree with TRBD1. Germline V lookup: CDR1 MNHEY, CDR2 SVGEGT. This CDR3 spans 16 amino acids. V shed 8 bases, J shed 0 bases, and the junction held 11 bases outside the gene matches. DNA of the CDR3: TGTGCCAGCGCAGGACACCCGGACAGGGTGAACACTGAAGCTTTCTTT. Amino acids: CASAGHPDRVNTEAFF.

This clonotype was detected many times. The chain is built from TRBV5-1 and TRBJ1-2; D is perhaps TRBD1 (6 bases). Germline V CDR1 and CDR2: SGHRS, YFSETQ. V was clipped by 4 bases and J by 4 bases, with 14 bases between them. This CDR3 region has 14 residues. In nucleotides, the CDR3 is TGCGCCAGCAGCCAGACAGGTCCTCCCTATGGCTACACCTTC. This encodes CASSQTGPPYGYTF.

The sample holds many counts of this clonotype. The gene calls are TRBV12-3 or TRBV12-4 and TRBJ1-2, with D unclear. The CDR3 totals 13 residues. Trimming left V 8 bases short and J 2 bases short, with 12 bases between. In DNA, the CDR3 is TGTGCCAGCCGGACTGATGAGAACTATGGCTACACCTTC. As protein: CASRTDENYGYTF.

This clonotype has a handful of counts. The V and J genes are TRBV27 and TRBJ1-5; no clear D gene. Germline CDR1 reads MNHEY; CDR2 reads SMNVEV (reference sequence). The CDR3 runs to 15 residues. V lost 2 bases and J 6 bases, leaving 14 bases between the germline ends. The CDR3 nucleotides read TGTGCCAGCAGTTTAGGAGGGAATAGAGGTCAGCCCCAGCATTTT. Protein: CASSLGGNRGQPQHF.

CDR3 residues: CASSLAAGLQPQHF. The CDR3, as DNA: TGTGCCAGCAGCTTAGCGGCCGGCCTGCAGCCCCAGCATTTT. V and J are TRBV7-8 and TRBJ1-5; D remains ambiguous. Trimming took off 0 bases at V and 7 bases at J, with 10 bases between the two ends. The CDR3 contains 14 residues. Germline V gene lookup returns CDR1 SGHVS and CDR2 FQNEAQ.

This clonotype was counted at least ten times. The J gene is TRBJ1-1, the V gene TRBV27, with 8 bases aligning to TRBD1. This CDR3 contains 15 residues. With V trimmed by 6 bases and J by 3 bases, 9 bases remained unmatched. Germline loops: CDR1 MNHEY, CDR2 SMNVEV (reference sequence). CDR3 DNA: TGTGCCAGCAGCCCGGACAGGGCAGGGGACACTGAAGCTTTCTTT. It specifies CASSPDRAGDTEAFF.

This clonotype was detected ten times or more. The V and J genes are TRBV11-3 and TRBJ1-1; D unclear. Germline V lookup: CDR1 SGHNT, CDR2 YENEEA. V was clipped by 1 base and J by 1 base, with 13 bases between them. The CDR3 loop spans 16 amino acids. CDR3 in amino acids: CASSLVGRVGNTEAFF. The CDR3 bases are TGTGCCAGCAGCTTAGTAGGAAGGGTCGGGAACACTGAAGCTTTCTTT.

This clonotype was recorded many times. The V and J genes are TRBV7-9 and TRBJ1-1, with D possibly TRBD1 on 5 matching bases. Germline V gene data show CDR1 as SEHNR and CDR2 as FQNEAQ (reference sequence). V was trimmed by 6 bases and J by 7 bases, leaving 9 bases between them. The length of the CDR3 is 11 residues. The CDR3 protein is CASRGDGEAFF. DNA for the CDR3: TGTGCCAGCAGGGGGGACGGTGAAGCTTTCTTT.